This T cell receptor beta chain was found in a study of radiotherapy plus CTLA-4 blockade in lung cancer. General study findings and limits: Early shifts in blood T cell clones, with interferon-beta, reportedly predicted response best.

Profiled with immunoSEQ multiplex PCR; TCRdb holds only in-frame clones, not every one. The sample includes over 80,000 clones, 83% of them seen just once. Points on this clone: Its antigen is unidentified.

CTLA-4 blockade with ipilimumab, together with focal radiation, was given to patients with chemo-refractory metastatic non-small-cell lung cancer. Germline-derived CDR1 and CDR2 are GTSNPN and SVGIG (reference sequence). Trimming cost V 4 bases and J 8 bases; bases outside gene matches: 6. This CDR3 region has 12 residues. The sequence came from a human donor with non-small cell lung cancer who had stable disease on radiotherapy plus ipilimumab. Here the sequenced sample was peripheral blood, taken from a patient treated with radiotherapy plus ipilimumab. The chain recombines TRBV30 with TRBJ1-2; 8 nucleotides agree with TRBD1. This CDR3 is CAWTAGGWGYTF. In DNA form, the CDR3 reads TGTGCCTGGACCGCAGGGGGCTGGGGCTACACCTTC.